The rows below give T cell receptor beta chains drawn from one sample of a study of blood T cell repertoires in COVID-19. The data were produced by immunoSEQ multiplex PCR, yet TCRdb's version contains in-frame clones alone and is incomplete. The table shows 200,000 to 250,000 clones, with 83% occurring only once. Sequenced material: PBMCs or T cells enriched from blood (not recorded which). These receptors were taken from a woman aged 40 to 49 who had been exposed to COVID-19. CDR3s leave out the opening cysteine and the closing phenylalanine or tryptophan.

>TRBJ2-3|TRBV28
ASSLAGGPTDTQY
>TRBJ1-5|TRBV19
ASSISGISNQPQH
>TRBJ1-2|TRBV5-4
ASRPGGGPNYGYT
>TRBJ2-7|TRBV14
ASSHTTGGYEQY
>TRBJ2-5|TRBV12-3/TRBV12-4
ASSPTGAGTQY
>TRBJ1-5|TRBV7-3
ASSRPGHMYSNQPQH
>TRBJ2-7|TRBV19
ASSLGQSFYEQY
>TRBJ2-5|TRBV5-1
ASSSGAGVEETQY
>TRBJ1-2|TRBV4-2
ASSQALQTANYGYT
>TRBJ1-1|TRBV7-2
ASSLEAGMNTEAF
>TRBJ2-6|TRBV5-1
ASSLAEGFSGANVLT
>TRBJ2-5|TRBV7-2
ASSPRGGETQY
>TRBJ2-1|TRBV3-1/TRBV3-2
ASSRQGGNEQF
>TRBJ2-1|TRBV2
ASSEVGQDNEQF
>TRBJ1-2|TRBV6-5
ASSYGRGSYGYT
>TRBJ2-1|TRBV2
ASLYPGLVGSNEQF
>TRBJ1-1|TRBV19
ASQAYRNTEAF
>TRBJ1-2|TRBV5-4
ASSAGQAGYGYT
>TRBJ2-2|TRBV10-3
AISDGTANTGELF
>TRBJ2-7|TRBV19
ASSERGGTVSYEQY
>TRBJ1-1|TRBV7-2
ASRLDRGTSNTEAF
>TRBJ1-2|TRBV19
ASSISGYGYT
>TRBJ1-1|TRBV5-1
ASSDPGREAF
>TRBJ1-5|TRBV25-1
ASSDGEGNQPQH
>TRBJ1-1|TRBV5-5
ASSLTNMNTEAF
>TRBJ2-5|TRBV19
ASSIRETQY
>TRBJ1-1|TRBV2
ASSDRGGTAF
>TRBJ1-1|TRBV5-8
ASSFGRGGTEAF
>TRBJ1-2|TRBV29-1
SVARDRVSGYT
>TRBJ2-7|TRBV3-1/TRBV3-2
ASSQGSSGASEQY
>TRBJ2-5|TRBV12-5
ASGLDRGTQY
>TRBJ1-2|TRBV28
ASSFWSTGQGYGYT
>TRBJ1-4|TRBV5-6
ASSVGGTGGRRLF
>TRBJ1-2|TRBV2
ASIRQTANYGYT
>TRBJ2-7|TRBV4-2
ASSQDQDYDYEQY
>TRBJ1-2|TRBV24-1
ATSDSTGAGYT
>TRBJ1-1|TRBV11-2
ASSIDREKAF
>TRBJ1-5|TRBV7-8
ASSLDRTGVAQPQH
>TRBJ1-3|TRBV3-1/TRBV3-2
ASASGTMGNTIY
>TRBJ1-6|TRBV7-3
ASSRQGQFNSPLH
>TRBJ2-7|TRBV10-3
AIQDSGYEQY
>TRBJ2-2|TRBV4-1
ASSQAETLLTGELF
>TRBJ1-2|TRBV5-1
ASSRGDRPGGYGYT
>TRBJ2-3|TRBV5-4
ASSLKVGGRTDTQY
>TRBJ1-1|TRBV12-3/TRBV12-4
ASSPRQVREAF
>TRBJ2-3|TRBV9
ASSVAPASGGDTQY
>TRBJ2-1|TRBV11-2
ASSPRRQVDEQF
>TRBJ2-2|TRBV11-2
ASSTQGGTGELF
>TRBJ1-1|TRBV7-9
ASSTRGSLITEAF